These T cell receptor beta chains were read from a single sample in a study of cytotoxic CD8 clonotypes in ibrutinib-treated CLL. Sequencing was performed with immunoSEQ multiplex PCR; in TCRdb, only in-frame clones are kept and a portion is missing. The table lists some 58,000 clones, approximately 71% of them singletons. The source material was PBMCs, sampled after 12 months of ibrutinib treatment. The origin of the receptors is a human donor with chronic lymphocytic leukemia. Both conserved end residues are trimmed from each CDR3.

CDR3 protein: ASTRGGASGPYEQY
J gene: TRBJ2-7
V gene: TRBV7-9
CDR3 length: 14

CDR3 protein: ASSPGMGANTEAF
J gene: TRBJ1-1
V gene: TRBV2
CDR3 length: 13

CDR3 protein: ASSPPEDSYYNEQF
J gene: TRBJ2-1
V gene: TRBV18
CDR3 length: 14

CDR3 protein: ASSPSYGGNEKLF
J gene: TRBJ1-4
V gene: TRBV6-6
CDR3 length: 13

CDR3 protein: ASSRGGGEKLF
J gene: TRBJ1-4
V gene: TRBV6-5
CDR3 length: 11

CDR3 protein: ASSALGDGYEQY
J gene: TRBJ2-7
V gene: TRBV2
CDR3 length: 12

CDR3 protein: ASKFEIVGANVLT
J gene: TRBJ2-6
V gene: TRBV2
CDR3 length: 13

CDR3 protein: ASSARGPLGDGYEQY
J gene: TRBJ2-7
V gene: TRBV9
CDR3 length: 15

CDR3 protein: AISGTGNTEAF
J gene: TRBJ1-1
V gene: TRBV10-3
CDR3 length: 11

CDR3 protein: ASSPYQGFADTEAF
J gene: TRBJ1-1
V gene: TRBV18
CDR3 length: 14

CDR3 protein: ASSEDMDPRETQY
J gene: TRBJ2-5
V gene: TRBV6-1
CDR3 length: 13

CDR3 protein: ASSEALAIGELF
J gene: TRBJ2-2
V gene: TRBV2
CDR3 length: 12

CDR3 protein: SFRTENNEQF
J gene: TRBJ2-1
V gene: TRBV29-1
CDR3 length: 10

CDR3 protein: ASSYSEGTDTQY
J gene: TRBJ2-3
V gene: TRBV6-6
CDR3 length: 12

CDR3 protein: ASSSRLAGTRHEQF
J gene: TRBJ2-1
V gene: TRBV27
CDR3 length: 14

CDR3 protein: ASILTQGSEAF
J gene: TRBJ1-1
V gene: TRBV6-6
CDR3 length: 11

CDR3 protein: ASSHWGTGEETQY
J gene: TRBJ2-5
V gene: TRBV19
CDR3 length: 13

CDR3 protein: ASSPTSAGNEQF
J gene: TRBJ2-1
V gene: TRBV18
CDR3 length: 12

CDR3 protein: ASRPLLGSGTEAF
J gene: TRBJ1-1
V gene: TRBV13
CDR3 length: 13

CDR3 protein: ASSPRLAGHNEQF
J gene: TRBJ2-1
V gene: TRBV18
CDR3 length: 13

CDR3 protein: ATSRDFGRRNTEAF
J gene: TRBJ1-1
V gene: TRBV15
CDR3 length: 14

CDR3 protein: ASSSTTSGIDTQY
J gene: TRBJ2-3
V gene: TRBV5-1
CDR3 length: 13

CDR3 protein: ASSPDSPLAKNIQY
J gene: TRBJ2-4
V gene: TRBV28
CDR3 length: 14

CDR3 protein: ASSVIPSGDQGNEQF
J gene: TRBJ2-1
V gene: TRBV9
CDR3 length: 15

CDR3 protein: ASSQEGGANVLT
J gene: TRBJ2-6
V gene: TRBV4-1
CDR3 length: 12

CDR3 protein: ASCHQGALNNEQF
J gene: TRBJ2-1
V gene: TRBV7-9
CDR3 length: 13

CDR3 protein: ASSGGRSTDTQY
J gene: TRBJ2-3
V gene: TRBV6-4
CDR3 length: 12

CDR3 protein: ASSRGRSLSYNEQF
J gene: TRBJ2-1
V gene: TRBV7-6
CDR3 length: 14

CDR3 protein: ASTRERSQETQY
J gene: TRBJ2-5
V gene: TRBV5-1
CDR3 length: 12